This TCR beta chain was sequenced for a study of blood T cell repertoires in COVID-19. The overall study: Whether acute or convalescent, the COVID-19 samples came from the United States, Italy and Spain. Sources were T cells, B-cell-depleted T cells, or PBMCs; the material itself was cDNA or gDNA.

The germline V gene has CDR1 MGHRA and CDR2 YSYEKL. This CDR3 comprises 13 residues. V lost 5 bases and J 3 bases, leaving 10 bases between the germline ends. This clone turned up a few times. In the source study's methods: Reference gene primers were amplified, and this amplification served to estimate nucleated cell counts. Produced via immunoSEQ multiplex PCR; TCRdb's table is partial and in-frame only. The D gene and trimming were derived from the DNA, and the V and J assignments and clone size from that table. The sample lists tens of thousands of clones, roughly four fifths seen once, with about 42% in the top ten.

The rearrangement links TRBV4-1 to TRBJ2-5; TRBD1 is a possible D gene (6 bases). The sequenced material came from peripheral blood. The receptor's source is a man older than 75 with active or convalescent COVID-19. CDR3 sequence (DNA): TGCGCCAGCAGCGCCCCAGGGGAAGAGACCCAGTACTTC. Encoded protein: CASSAPGEETQYF.